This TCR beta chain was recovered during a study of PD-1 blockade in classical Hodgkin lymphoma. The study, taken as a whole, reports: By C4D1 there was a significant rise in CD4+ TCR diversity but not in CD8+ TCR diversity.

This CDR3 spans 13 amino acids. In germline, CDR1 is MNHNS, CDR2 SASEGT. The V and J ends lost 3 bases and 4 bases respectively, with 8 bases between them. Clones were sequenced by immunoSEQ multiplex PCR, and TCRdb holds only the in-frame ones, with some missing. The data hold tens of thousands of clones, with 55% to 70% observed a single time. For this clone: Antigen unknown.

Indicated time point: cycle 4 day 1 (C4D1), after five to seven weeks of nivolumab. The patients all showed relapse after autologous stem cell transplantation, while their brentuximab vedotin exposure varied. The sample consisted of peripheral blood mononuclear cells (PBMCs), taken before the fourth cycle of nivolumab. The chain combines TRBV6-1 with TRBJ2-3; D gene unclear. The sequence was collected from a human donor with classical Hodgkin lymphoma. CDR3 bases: TGTGCCAGCAGTGAGATGGTGTCAGATACGCAGTATTTT. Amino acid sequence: CASSEMVSDTQYF.